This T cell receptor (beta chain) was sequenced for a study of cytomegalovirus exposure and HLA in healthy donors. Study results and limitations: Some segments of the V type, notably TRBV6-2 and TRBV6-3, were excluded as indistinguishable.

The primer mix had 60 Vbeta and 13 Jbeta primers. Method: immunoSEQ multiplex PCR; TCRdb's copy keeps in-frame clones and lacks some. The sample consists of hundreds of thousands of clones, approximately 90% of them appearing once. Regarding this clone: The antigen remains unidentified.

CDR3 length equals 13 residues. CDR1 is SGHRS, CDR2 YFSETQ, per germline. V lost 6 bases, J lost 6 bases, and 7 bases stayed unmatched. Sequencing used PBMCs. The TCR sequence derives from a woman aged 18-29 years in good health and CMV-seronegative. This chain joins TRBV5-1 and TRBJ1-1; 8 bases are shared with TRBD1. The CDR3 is CASIGQGGSEAFF. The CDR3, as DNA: TGCGCCAGCATAGGACAGGGAGGGTCTGAAGCTTTCTTT.